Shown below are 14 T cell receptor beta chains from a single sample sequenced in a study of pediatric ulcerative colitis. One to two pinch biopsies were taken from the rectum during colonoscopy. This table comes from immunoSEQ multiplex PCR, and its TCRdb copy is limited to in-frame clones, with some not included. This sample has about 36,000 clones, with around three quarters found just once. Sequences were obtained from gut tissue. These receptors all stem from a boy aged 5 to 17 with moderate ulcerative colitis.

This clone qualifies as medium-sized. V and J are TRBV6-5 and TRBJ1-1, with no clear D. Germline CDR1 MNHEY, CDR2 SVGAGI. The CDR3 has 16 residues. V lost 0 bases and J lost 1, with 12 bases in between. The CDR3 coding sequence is TGTGCCAGCAGTTACTCGCTGCACCGCCAGAACACTGAAGCTTTCTTT. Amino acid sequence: CASSYSLHRQNTEAFF.

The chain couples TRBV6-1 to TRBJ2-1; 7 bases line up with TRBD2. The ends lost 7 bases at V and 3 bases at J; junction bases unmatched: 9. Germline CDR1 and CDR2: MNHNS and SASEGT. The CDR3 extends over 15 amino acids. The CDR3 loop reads CASTFLADGYNEQFF. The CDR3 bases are TGTGCCAGCACCTTCCTAGCGGACGGCTACAATGAGCAGTTCTTC.

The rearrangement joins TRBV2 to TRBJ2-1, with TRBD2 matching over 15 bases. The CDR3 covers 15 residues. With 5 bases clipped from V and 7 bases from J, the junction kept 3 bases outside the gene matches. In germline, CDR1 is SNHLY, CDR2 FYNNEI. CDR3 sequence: CASSKGLAGGNEQFF. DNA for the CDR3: TGTGCCAGCAGTAAGGGACTAGCGGGAGGTAATGAGCAGTTCTTC.

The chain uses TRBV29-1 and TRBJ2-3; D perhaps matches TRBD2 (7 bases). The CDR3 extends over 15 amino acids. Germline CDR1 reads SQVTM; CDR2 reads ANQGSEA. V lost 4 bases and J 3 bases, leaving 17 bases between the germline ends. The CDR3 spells CSVGGGGRVTDTQYF. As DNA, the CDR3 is TGCAGCGTTGGAGGGGGGGGCAGGGTGACAGATACGCAGTATTTT.

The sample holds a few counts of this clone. The DNA for the CDR3 is TGTGCCAGCAGCAGGACAGCAGCTAACTATGGCTACACCTTC. Translating it yields CASSRTAANYGYTF. The V and J genes are TRBV7-9 and TRBJ1-2; D might be TRBD1 (6 bases). Looked up from germline, CDR1 is SEHNR and CDR2 is FQNEAQ (reference sequence). The germline V and J ends were trimmed by 5 bases and 0 bases, with 10 bases remaining between them. The CDR3 is 14 amino acids.

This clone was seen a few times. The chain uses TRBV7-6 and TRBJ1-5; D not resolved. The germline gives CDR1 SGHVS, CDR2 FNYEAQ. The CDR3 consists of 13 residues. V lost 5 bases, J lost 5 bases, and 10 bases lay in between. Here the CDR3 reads CASSPIGDQPQHF. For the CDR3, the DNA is TGTGCCAGCAGCCCGATCGGGGATCAGCCCCAGCATTTT.

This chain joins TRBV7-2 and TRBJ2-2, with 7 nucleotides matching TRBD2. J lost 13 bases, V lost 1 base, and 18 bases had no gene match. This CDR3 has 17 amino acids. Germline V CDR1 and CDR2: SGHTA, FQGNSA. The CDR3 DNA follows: TGTGCCAGCAGCTTAGGGACGCCTAACGACTGGGGGGGGTGGCTGTTTTTT. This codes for CASSLGTPNDWGGWLFF.

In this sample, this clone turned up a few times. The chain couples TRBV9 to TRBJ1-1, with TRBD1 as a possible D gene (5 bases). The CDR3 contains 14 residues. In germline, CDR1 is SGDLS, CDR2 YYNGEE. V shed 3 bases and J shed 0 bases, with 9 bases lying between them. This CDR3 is CASSGGRMNTEAFF. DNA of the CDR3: TGTGCCAGCAGCGGGGGACGGATGAACACTGAAGCTTTCTTT.

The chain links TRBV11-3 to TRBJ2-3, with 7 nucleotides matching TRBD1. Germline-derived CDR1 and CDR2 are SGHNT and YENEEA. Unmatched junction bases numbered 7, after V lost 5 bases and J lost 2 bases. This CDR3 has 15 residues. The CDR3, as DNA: TGTGCCAGCAGCCTGGACCAGGGGGACACAGATACGCAGTATTTT. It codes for CASSLDQGDTDTQYF.

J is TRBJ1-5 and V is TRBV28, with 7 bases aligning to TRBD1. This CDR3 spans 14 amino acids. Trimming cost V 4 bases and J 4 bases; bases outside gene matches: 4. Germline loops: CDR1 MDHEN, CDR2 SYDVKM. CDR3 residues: CASSSTGVNQPQHF. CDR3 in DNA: TGTGCCAGCAGTTCCACAGGGGTAAATCAGCCCCAGCATTTT.

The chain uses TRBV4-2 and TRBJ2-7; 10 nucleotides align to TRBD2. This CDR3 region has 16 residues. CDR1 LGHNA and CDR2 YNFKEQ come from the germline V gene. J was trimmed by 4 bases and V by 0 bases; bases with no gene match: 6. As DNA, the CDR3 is TGTGCCAGCAGCCAAGATCCAGCGGGGGGGCTTTACGAGCAGTACTTC. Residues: CASSQDPAGGLYEQYF.

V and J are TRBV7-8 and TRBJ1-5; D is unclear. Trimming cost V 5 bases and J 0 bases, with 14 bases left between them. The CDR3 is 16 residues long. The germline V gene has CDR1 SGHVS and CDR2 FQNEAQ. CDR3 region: CASSRRAADSNQPQHF. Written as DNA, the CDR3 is TGTGCCAGCAGCCGGCGGGCAGCTGATAGCAATCAGCCCCAGCATTTT.

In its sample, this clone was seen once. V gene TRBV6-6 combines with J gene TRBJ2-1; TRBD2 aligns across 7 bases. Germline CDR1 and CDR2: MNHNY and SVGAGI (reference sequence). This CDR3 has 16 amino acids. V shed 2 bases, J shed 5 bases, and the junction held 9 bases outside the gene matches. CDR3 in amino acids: CASSYPPGRADNEQFF. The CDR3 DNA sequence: TGTGCCAGCAGTTACCCCCCGGGGAGGGCAGACAATGAGCAGTTCTTC.

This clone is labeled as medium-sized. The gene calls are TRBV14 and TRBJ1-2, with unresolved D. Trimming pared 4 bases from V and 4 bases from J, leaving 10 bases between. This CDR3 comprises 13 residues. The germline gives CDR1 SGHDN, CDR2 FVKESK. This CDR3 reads CASSPQRIYGYTF. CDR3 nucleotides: TGTGCCAGCAGCCCACAGCGAATCTATGGCTACACCTTC.